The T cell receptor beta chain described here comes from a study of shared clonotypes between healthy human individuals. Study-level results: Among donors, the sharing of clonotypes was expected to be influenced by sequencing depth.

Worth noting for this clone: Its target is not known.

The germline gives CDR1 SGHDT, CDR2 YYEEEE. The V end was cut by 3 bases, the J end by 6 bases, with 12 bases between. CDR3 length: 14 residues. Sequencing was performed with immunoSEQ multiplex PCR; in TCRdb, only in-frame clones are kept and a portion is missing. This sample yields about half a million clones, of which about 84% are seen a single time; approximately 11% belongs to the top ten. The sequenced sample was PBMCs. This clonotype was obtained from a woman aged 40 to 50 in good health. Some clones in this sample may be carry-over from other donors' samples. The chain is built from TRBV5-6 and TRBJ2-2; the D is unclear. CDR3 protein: CASSSPPSAGELFF. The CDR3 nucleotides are TGTGCCAGCAGCTCCCCCCCCTCTGCCGGGGAGCTGTTTTTT. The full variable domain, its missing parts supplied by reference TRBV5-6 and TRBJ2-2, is DAGVTQSPTHLIKTRGQQVTLRCSPKSGHDTVSWYQQALGQGPQFIFQYYEEEERQRGNFPDRFSGHQFPNYSSELNVNALLLGDSALYLCASSSPPSAGELFFGEGSRLTVL.